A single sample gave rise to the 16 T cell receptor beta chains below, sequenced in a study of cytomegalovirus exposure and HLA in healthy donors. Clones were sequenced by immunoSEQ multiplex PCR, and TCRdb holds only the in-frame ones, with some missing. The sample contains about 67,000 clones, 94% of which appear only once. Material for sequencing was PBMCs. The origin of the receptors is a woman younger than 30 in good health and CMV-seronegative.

The CDR3 DNA follows: TGTGCCAGCAGTTACGGGATGGGACAGCCTTCCGGGGAGCTGTTTTTT. Protein product: CASSYGMGQPSGELFF. V and J are TRBV6-5 and TRBJ2-2; 7 bases agree with TRBD1. The CDR3 runs 16 residues. Germline loops: CDR1 MNHEY, CDR2 SVGAGI. Losses at the gene ends were 2 bases for V and 6 bases for J; bases not matched to a gene: 9.

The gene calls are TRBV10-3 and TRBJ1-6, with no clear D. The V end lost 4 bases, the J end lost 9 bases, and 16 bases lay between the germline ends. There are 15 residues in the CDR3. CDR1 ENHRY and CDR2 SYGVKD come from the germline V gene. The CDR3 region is CAISVGEISLSPLHF. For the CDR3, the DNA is TGTGCCATCAGTGTCGGGGAGATCTCGCTTTCACCCCTCCACTTT.

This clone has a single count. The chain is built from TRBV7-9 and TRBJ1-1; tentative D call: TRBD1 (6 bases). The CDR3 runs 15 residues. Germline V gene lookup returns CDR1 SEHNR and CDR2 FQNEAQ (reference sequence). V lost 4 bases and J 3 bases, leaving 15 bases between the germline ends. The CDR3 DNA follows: TGTGCCAGCAGCTCTTATAGAGGGGGGGACACTGAAGCTTTCTTT. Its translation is CASSSYRGGDTEAFF. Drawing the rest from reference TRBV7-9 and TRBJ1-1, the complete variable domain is DTGVSQNPRHKITKRGQNVTFRCDPISEHNRLYWYRQTLGQGPEFLTYFQNEAQLEKSRLLSDRFSAERPKGSFSTLEIQRTEQGDSAMYLCASSSYRGGDTEAFFGQGTRLTVV.

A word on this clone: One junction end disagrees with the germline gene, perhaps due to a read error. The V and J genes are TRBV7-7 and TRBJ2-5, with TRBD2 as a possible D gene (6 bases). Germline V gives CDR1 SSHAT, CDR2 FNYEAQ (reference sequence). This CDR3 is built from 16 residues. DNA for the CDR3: TGTGCTAGCAGCTTGGGACGACTAGTAAGCCAAGAGACCCAGTACTTC. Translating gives CASSLGRLVSQETQYF.

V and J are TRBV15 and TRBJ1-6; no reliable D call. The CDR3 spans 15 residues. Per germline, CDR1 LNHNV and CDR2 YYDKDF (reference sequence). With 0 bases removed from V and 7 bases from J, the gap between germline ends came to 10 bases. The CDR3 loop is CATSREIRGNSPLHF. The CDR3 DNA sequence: TGTGCCACCAGCAGAGAAATTCGCGGAAATTCACCCCTCCACTTT.

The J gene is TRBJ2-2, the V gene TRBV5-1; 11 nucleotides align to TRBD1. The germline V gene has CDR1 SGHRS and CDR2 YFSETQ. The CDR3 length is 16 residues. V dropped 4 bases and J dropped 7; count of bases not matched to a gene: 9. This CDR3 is CASSNVGQGASGELFF. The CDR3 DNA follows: TGCGCCAGCAGCAATGTCGGACAGGGGGCTAGCGGGGAGCTGTTTTTT.

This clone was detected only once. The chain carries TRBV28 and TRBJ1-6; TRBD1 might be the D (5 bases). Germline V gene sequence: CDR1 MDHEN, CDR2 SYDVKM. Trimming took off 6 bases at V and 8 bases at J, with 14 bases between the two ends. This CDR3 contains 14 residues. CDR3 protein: CASSPAWGDSPLHF. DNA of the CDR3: TGTGCCAGCAGCCCCGCGTGGGGCGATTCACCCCTCCACTTT.

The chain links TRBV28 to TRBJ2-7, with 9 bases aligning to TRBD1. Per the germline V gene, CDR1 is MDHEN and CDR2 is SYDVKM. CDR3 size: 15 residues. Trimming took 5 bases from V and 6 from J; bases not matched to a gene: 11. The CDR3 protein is CASSEYGTGRTEQYF. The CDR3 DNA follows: TGTGCCAGCAGTGAATATGGGACAGGGCGTACCGAGCAGTACTTC.

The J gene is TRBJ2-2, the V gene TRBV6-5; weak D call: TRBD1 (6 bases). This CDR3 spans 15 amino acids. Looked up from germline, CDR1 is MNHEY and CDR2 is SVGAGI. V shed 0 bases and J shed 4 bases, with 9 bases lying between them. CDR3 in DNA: TGTGCCAGCAGTTACTCCTTACAGGGCACCGGGGAGCTGTTTTTT. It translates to CASSYSLQGTGELFF.

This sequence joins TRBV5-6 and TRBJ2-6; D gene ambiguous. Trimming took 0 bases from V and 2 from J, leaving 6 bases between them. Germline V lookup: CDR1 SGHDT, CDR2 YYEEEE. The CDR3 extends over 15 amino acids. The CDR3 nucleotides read TGTGCCAGCAGCTTGGCGGGTGCTGGGGCCAACGTCCTGACTTTC. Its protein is CASSLAGAGANVLTF.

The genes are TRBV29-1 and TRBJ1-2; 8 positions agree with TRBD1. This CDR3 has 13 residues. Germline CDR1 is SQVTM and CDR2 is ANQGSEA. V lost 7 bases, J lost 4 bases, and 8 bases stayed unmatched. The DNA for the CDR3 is TGCAGCGCAGGATCAACAGGGGGCTATGGCTACACCTTC. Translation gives CSAGSTGGYGYTF.

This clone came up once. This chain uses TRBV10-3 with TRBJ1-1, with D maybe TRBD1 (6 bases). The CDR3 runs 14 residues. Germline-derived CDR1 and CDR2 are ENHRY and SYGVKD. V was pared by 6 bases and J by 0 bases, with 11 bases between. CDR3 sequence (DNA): TGTGCCATCAGGGGGGACAATATGAACACTGAAGCTTTCTTT. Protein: CAIRGDNMNTEAFF.

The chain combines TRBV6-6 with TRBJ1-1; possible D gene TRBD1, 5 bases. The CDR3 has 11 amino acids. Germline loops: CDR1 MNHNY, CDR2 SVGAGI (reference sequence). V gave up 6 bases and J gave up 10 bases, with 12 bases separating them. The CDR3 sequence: CASSGGVGAFF. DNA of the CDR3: TGTGCCAGCAGCGGGGGGGTAGGAGCTTTCTTT.

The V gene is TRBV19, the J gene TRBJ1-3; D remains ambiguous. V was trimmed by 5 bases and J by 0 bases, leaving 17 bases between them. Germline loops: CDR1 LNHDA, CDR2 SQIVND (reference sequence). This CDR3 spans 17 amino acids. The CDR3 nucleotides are TGTGCCAGTAGTGTCCCCCGGGAGAGCCCCTCTGGAAACACCATATATTTT. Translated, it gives CASSVPRESPSGNTIYF.

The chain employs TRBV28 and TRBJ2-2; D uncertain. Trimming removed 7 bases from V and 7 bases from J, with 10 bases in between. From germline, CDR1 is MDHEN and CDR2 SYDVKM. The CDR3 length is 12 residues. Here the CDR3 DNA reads TGTGCCAGCACCCCCCACGGCGGGGAGCTGTTTTTT. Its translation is CASTPHGGELFF.

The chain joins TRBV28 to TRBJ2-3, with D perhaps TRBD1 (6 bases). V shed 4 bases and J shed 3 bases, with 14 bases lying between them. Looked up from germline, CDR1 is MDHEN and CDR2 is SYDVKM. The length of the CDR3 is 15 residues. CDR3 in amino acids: CASSSQGIGTDTQYF. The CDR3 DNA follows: TGTGCCAGCAGTTCACAGGGAATCGGGACAGATACGCAGTATTTT. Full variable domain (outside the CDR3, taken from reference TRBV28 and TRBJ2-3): DVKVTQSSRYLVKRTGEKVFLECVQDMDHENMFWYRQDPGLGLRLIYFSYDVKMKEKGDIPEGYSVSREKKERFSLILESASTNQTSMYLCASSSQGIGTDTQYFGPGTRLTVL.